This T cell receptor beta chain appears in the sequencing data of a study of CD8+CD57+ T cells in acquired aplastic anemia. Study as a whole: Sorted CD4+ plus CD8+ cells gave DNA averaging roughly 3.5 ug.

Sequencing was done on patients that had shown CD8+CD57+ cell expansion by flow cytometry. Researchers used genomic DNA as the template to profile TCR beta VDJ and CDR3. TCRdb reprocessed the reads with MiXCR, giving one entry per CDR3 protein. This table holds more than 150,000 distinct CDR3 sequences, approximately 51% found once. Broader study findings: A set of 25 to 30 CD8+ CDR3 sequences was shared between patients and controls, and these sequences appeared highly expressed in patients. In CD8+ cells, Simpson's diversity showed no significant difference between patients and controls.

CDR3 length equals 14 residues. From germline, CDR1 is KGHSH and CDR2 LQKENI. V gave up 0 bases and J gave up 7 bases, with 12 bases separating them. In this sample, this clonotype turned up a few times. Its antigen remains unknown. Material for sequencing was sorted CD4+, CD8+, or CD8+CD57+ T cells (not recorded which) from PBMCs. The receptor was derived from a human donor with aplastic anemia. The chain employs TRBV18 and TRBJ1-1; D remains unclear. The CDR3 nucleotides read TGTGCCAGCTCACCACCCGAGACACGCCTTGAAGCTTTCTTT. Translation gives CASSPPETRLEAFF.